Following are 20 T cell receptor beta chains from one sample sequenced in a study of control samples from healthy donors and cancer patients. The method was immunoSEQ multiplex PCR; TCRdb's version includes in-frame clones alone and lacks a portion of them. This repertoire shows some 130,000 clones, about nine tenths found once; its top ten account for 5.5% to 7%. The sequencing sample was made of blood. These receptor sequences come from a man between 18 and 35 years old in good health.

The J gene is TRBJ1-5, the V gene TRBV2, with TRBD1 matching over 7 bases. The length of the CDR3 is 14 residues. V was clipped by 7 bases and J by 3 bases; unmatched bases: 6. Germline CDR1 SNHLY, CDR2 FYNNEI. CDR3 coding DNA: TGTGCCAGCAAGAACAGGGGTTACAATCAGCCCCAGCATTTT. As protein: CASKNRGYNQPQHF.

Only one count was recorded for this clone. This sequence joins TRBV6-5 and TRBJ1-3, with D unclear. V gave up 5 bases and J gave up 8 bases, with 16 bases separating them. The CDR3 consists of 14 residues. CDR1 and CDR2 from the germline V gene are MNHEY and SVGAGI. CDR3 sequence: CASSLSSREDTIYF. The CDR3 region has the DNA TGTGCCAGCAGTCTATCCTCCCGGGAGGACACCATATATTTT.

This chain joins TRBV6-6 and TRBJ2-5; TRBD2 aligns across 8 bases. With V trimmed by 2 bases and J by 2 bases, 7 bases remained unmatched. This CDR3 has 16 amino acids. Germline V gives CDR1 MNHNY, CDR2 SVGAGI (reference sequence). The DNA for the CDR3 is TGTGCCAGCAGTTACCCCACGGGGGGGGTACAAGAGACCCAGTACTTC. Its translation is CASSYPTGGVQETQYF.

The sample holds a few counts of this clone. The chain has TRBV7-9 and TRBJ1-1, with D possibly TRBD1 on 5 matching bases. CDR3 length: 14 amino acids. Germline CDR1 and CDR2: SEHNR and FQNEAQ (reference sequence). Deletions cut 0 bases from V and 1 base from J, with 6 bases between. DNA of the CDR3: TGTGCCAGCAGCTTAGCAGGGGCGAACACTGAAGCTTTCTTT. Translation: CASSLAGANTEAFF. The complete variable domain, with remaining parts taken from reference TRBV7-9 and TRBJ1-1, reads DTGVSQNPRHKITKRGQNVTFRCDPISEHNRLYWYRQTLGQGPEFLTYFQNEAQLEKSRLLSDRFSAERPKGSFSTLEIQRTEQGDSAMYLCASSLAGANTEAFFGQGTRLTVV.

This clone is a singleton in its sample. V usage is TRBV5-5 and J usage is TRBJ1-1; D gene uncertain. V was trimmed by 5 bases and J by 1 base, leaving 9 bases between them. Germline CDR1 is SGHKS and CDR2 is YYEKEE (reference sequence). The CDR3 consists of 13 residues. CDR3 DNA: TGTGCCAGCAGTTCCATGGCGAACACTGAAGCTTTCTTT. It is translated as CASSSMANTEAFF.

This chain uses TRBV30 with TRBJ1-1; weak D call: TRBD1 (5 bases). Per the germline V gene, CDR1 is GTSNPN and CDR2 is SVGIG (reference sequence). CDR3 length: 14 amino acids. V lost 5 bases and J 3 bases, leaving 16 bases between the germline ends. The CDR3 coding sequence is TGTGCCTGGCTGGGGGAAACCGCGGACACTGAAGCTTTCTTT. Its protein is CAWLGETADTEAFF.

This chain connects TRBV7-2 to TRBJ1-2; a weak D match, TRBD1 (6 bases). This CDR3 contains 13 residues. Deletions cut 5 bases from V and 6 bases from J, with 13 bases between. Looked up from germline, CDR1 is SGHTA and CDR2 is FQGNSA. The CDR3 DNA reads TGTGCCAGCAGCCCCGACAGGATCAATGGCTACACCTTC. It specifies CASSPDRINGYTF.

The V and J genes are TRBV27 and TRBJ1-2; 9 bases are shared with TRBD1. The CDR3 covers 14 residues. V shed 3 bases, J shed 7 bases, and the junction held 6 bases outside the gene matches. CDR1 MNHEY and CDR2 SMNVEV come from the germline V gene (reference sequence). DNA of the CDR3: TGTGCCAGCAGTTTTCGATGGGACAGGGTTGGCTACACCTTC. Translating gives CASSFRWDRVGYTF.

In this sample, this clone turned up once. V usage is TRBV6-4 and J usage is TRBJ2-5; D remains ambiguous. Germline CDR1 reads MRHNA; CDR2 reads SNTAGT. CDR3 length: 12 residues. V was cut by 8 bases and J by 6 bases, with 13 bases left in between. As DNA, the CDR3 is TGTGCCAGCCCCCAGGCTCGGAAGACCCAGTACTTC. It specifies CASPQARKTQYF.

The J gene is TRBJ1-2, the V gene TRBV10-3, with D maybe TRBD1 (5 bases). The CDR3 is 13 residues long. Trimming took 6 bases from V and 2 from J, leaving 10 bases between them. Per germline, CDR1 ENHRY and CDR2 SYGVKD. CDR3 nucleotide sequence: TGTGCCATCAGGGGGGTGGGGAACTATGGCTACACCTTC. This codes for CAIRGVGNYGYTF.

This rearrangement joins TRBV10-3 to TRBJ1-2; D is undetermined. There are 14 residues in the CDR3. Germline-derived CDR1 and CDR2 are ENHRY and SYGVKD. V dropped 2 bases and J dropped 4 bases, with 11 bases sitting between them. Here the CDR3 reads CAISEEPGLYGYTF. CDR3 DNA: TGTGCCATCAGTGAGGAACCAGGCCTCTATGGCTACACCTTC.

This chain connects TRBV5-1 to TRBJ2-2, with 7 bases that match TRBD1. This CDR3 has 17 amino acids. CDR1 is SGHRS, CDR2 YFSETQ, per germline. Trimming removed 2 bases from V and 2 bases from J; junction bases left unmatched: 9. CDR3 residues: CASSLVVTGVNTGELFF. CDR3 bases: TGCGCCAGCAGCTTAGTGGTTACAGGGGTCAACACCGGGGAGCTGTTTTTT.

The rearrangement joins TRBV6-5 to TRBJ1-4, with D possibly TRBD1 on 5 matching bases. The V gene's germline CDR1 is MNHEY and CDR2 SVGAGI. This CDR3 contains 16 residues. The germline V and J ends were trimmed by 4 bases and 7 bases, with 19 bases remaining between them. The CDR3: CASSSVAGRGGEKLFF. The CDR3 bases are TGTGCCAGCAGTTCCGTTGCGGGACGAGGAGGTGAAAAACTGTTTTTT.

Written as DNA, the CDR3 is TGTGCCAGCAGCTCCATTCCAGCGGGCACAGATACGCAGTATTTT. This sequence encodes CASSSIPAGTDTQYF. The V and J genes are TRBV9 and TRBJ2-3; D possibly corresponds to TRBD2 (5 bases). V lost 4 bases, J lost 1 base, and 13 bases lay in between. This CDR3 has 15 residues. Germline V gene lookup returns CDR1 SGDLS and CDR2 YYNGEE. Looking up the rest from reference TRBV9 and TRBJ2-3 gives the full variable domain: DSGVTQTPKHLITATGQRVTLRCSPRSGDLSVYWYQQSLDQGLQFLIQYYNGEERAKGNILERFSAQQFPDLHSELNLSSLELGDSALYFCASSSIPAGTDTQYFGPGTRLTVL.

V usage is TRBV6-4 and J usage is TRBJ2-2, with D hard to call. There are 15 residues in the CDR3. The V end lost 0 bases, the J end lost 5 bases, and 10 bases lay between the germline ends. The germline gives CDR1 MRHNA, CDR2 SNTAGT. CDR3 DNA sequence: TGTGCCAGCAGTGACTCGGGGATAGAAACCGGGGAGCTGTTTTTT. As protein: CASSDSGIETGELFF.

The rearrangement joins TRBV7-9 to TRBJ1-1; D not resolved. This CDR3 has 14 residues. The V gene's germline CDR1 is SEHNR and CDR2 FQNEAQ (reference sequence). The ends were cut back, 5 bases at V and 3 bases at J, with 13 bases in the middle. The CDR3 coding sequence is TGTGCCAGCAGCCCTGAACGTCGGGACACTGAAGCTTTCTTT. Amino acids: CASSPERRDTEAFF.

V usage is TRBV6-5 and J usage is TRBJ1-4; TRBD1 matches at 8 bases. CDR1 and CDR2 from the germline V gene are MNHEY and SVGAGI. Trimming cost V 7 bases and J 4 bases; bases outside gene matches: 5. The CDR3 sequence is 14 residues long. CDR3 in DNA: TGTGCCAGCAACCAGGACAGGGTTAATGAAAAACTGTTTTTT. The encoded protein is CASNQDRVNEKLFF.

The J gene is TRBJ2-3, the V gene TRBV5-1; D might be TRBD1 or TRBD2, each matching 6 bases. CDR1 and CDR2 (germline): SGHRS, YFSETQ. CDR3 size: 15 residues. V lost 7 bases and J 1 base, leaving 16 bases between the germline ends. CDR3 sequence reads: CASEREGGRTDTQYF. The CDR3 bases are TGCGCCAGCGAAAGAGAGGGGGGTCGCACAGATACGCAGTATTTT.

This clone showed up just a few times. V usage is TRBV30 and J usage is TRBJ1-2, with D uncertain. The germline V and J ends were trimmed by 1 base and 2 bases, with 2 bases remaining between them. CDR3 length equals 11 residues. Germline V lookup: CDR1 GTSNPN, CDR2 SVGIG (reference sequence). CDR3 residues: CAWSANYGYTF. The CDR3 DNA sequence: TGTGCCTGGAGTGCCAACTATGGCTACACCTTC.

The J gene is TRBJ1-4, the V gene TRBV4-1; D is perhaps TRBD1 (5 bases). The germline V gene has CDR1 MGHRA and CDR2 YSYEKL. V was clipped by 0 bases and J by 0 bases, with 11 bases between them. This CDR3 is 17 amino acids long. DNA of the CDR3: TGCGCCAGCAGCCAAGATGCCAGGGTTGCAACTAATGAAAAACTGTTTTTT. Translating gives CASSQDARVATNEKLFF.